These 8 T cell receptor beta chains were sequenced from one sample in a study of shared clonotypes between healthy human individuals. Terminally differentiated effector memory CD45RA+ cells were excluded by CCR7 positive selection of CD45RO-negative cells. Only in-frame clones appear in the TCRdb table, and some are missing; sequencing was by immunoSEQ multiplex PCR. The sample contains over 2 million clones, approximately 94% of which appear only once. Sequenced material: naive CD8+ T cells sorted from blood. Every receptor here comes from a man between 18 and 29 years old in good health.

The chain employs TRBV5-4 and TRBJ1-4, with 12 bases that match TRBD1. Germline V gene lookup returns CDR1 SGHNT and CDR2 YYREEE (reference sequence). This CDR3 has 15 amino acids. The V and J ends lost 4 bases and 8 bases, in that order; junction bases with no gene match: 6. CDR3 in amino acids: CASSAGTGGREKLFF. CDR3 bases: TGTGCCAGCAGCGCGGGGACAGGGGGCAGGGAAAAACTGTTTTTT.

The V call is TRBV27, the J call TRBJ2-1; 9 bases agree with TRBD2. Germline CDR1 reads MNHEY; CDR2 reads SMNVEV (reference sequence). J was trimmed by 6 bases and V by 2 bases; bases with no gene match: 11. This CDR3 contains 17 residues. The CDR3 nucleotides read TGTGCCAGCAGTTTACTCCTTAGCGGGAGTGGGTCCAATGAGCAGTTCTTC. It specifies CASSLLLSGSGSNEQFF.

About this clone: This same CDR3 is encoded by further DNA sequences in the sample. DNA for the CDR3: TGTGCCAGCAGCTTAGGCGTGGGGGAGCAGTACTTC. Translation: CASSLGVGEQYF. The chain links TRBV7-9 to TRBJ2-7; D is unclear. Germline assignment: CDR1 SEHNR and CDR2 FQNEAQ (reference sequence). Trimming took off 1 base at V and 7 bases at J, with 8 bases between the two ends. This CDR3 has 12 residues.

Concerning this clone itself: Other DNA sequences in the sample encode the same CDR3. The CDR3 DNA sequence: TGTGCCAGCAGTTCCCCCGGGACAGGGGATGGCTACACCTTC. Its protein product is CASSSPGTGDGYTF. The chain has TRBV7-2 and TRBJ1-2; 10 nucleotides line up with TRBD1. The germline V gene encodes CDR1 SGHTA and CDR2 FQGNSA. Trimming cost V 6 bases and J 6 bases; bases outside gene matches: 7. The CDR3 sequence is 14 residues long.

The chain carries TRBV28 and TRBJ1-4, with D possibly matching TRBD1 (5 bases). CDR3 size: 15 residues. Per the germline V gene, CDR1 is MDHEN and CDR2 is SYDVKM. The V end lost 6 bases, the J end lost 10 bases, and 21 bases lay between the germline ends. CDR3 DNA: TGTGCCAGCAGCTTAAGGGCGGGACCTTTGGGAAAACTGTTTTTT. It translates to CASSLRAGPLGKLFF.

The V and J genes are TRBV7-6 and TRBJ1-5; D might be TRBD1 (5 bases). The CDR3 runs to 13 residues. In germline, CDR1 is SGHVS, CDR2 FNYEAQ. V was pared by 0 bases and J by 7 bases, with 7 bases between. For the CDR3, the DNA is TGTGCCAGCAGCTTAGCCGGGGGACAGCCCCAGCATTTT. It translates to CASSLAGGQPQHF.

This chain links TRBV5-6 with TRBJ1-1, with TRBD1 identical over 10 bases. The CDR3 extends over 15 amino acids. The germline V gene encodes CDR1 SGHDT and CDR2 YYEEEE. Trimming took 3 bases from V and 5 from J; bases not matched to a gene: 7. CDR3 loop: CASSWGTGVMTEAFF. The CDR3 DNA sequence: TGTGCCAGCAGCTGGGGGACAGGGGTTATGACTGAAGCTTTCTTT.

V is TRBV7-9 and J is TRBJ1-1; D is perhaps TRBD1 (6 bases). The V gene lost 2 bases and the J gene lost 6 bases, with 16 bases spanning the gap. Germline V gene lookup returns CDR1 SEHNR and CDR2 FQNEAQ (reference sequence). The CDR3 is made up of 15 amino acids. The CDR3: CASSLLIGGDAEAFF. The CDR3 nucleotides read TGTGCCAGCAGCTTACTTATAGGGGGAGACGCTGAAGCTTTCTTT.